This T cell receptor beta chain is from a study of CD8+CD57+ T cells in acquired aplastic anemia (dated by TCRdb to the late 2010s). Regarding the research as a whole: On average, sorted CD4+ and CD8+ cells yielded 2.5 to 3.5 ug of extracted DNA, with a range of about 0.18 to 30 ug. CD8+CD57+ expansion was defined as a frequency above the mean frequency observed in healthy subjects.

Genomic DNA served as template for TCR beta VDJ combination and CDR3 sequence profiling. An Illumina HiSeq 2000 was used for TCR repertoire sequencing. For the original study's pipeline: Repertoire assessment relied on Simpson's diversity index, CDR3 size and DJ length profiles, and TRBV/TRBJ rearrangement plots. Whichever DNA sequence was most abundant in the deep sequencing data was defined as the immunodominant clone. CDR3 amino acid sequences were checked for sharing between subjects and were compared against published repertoires and the VDJdb database. The raw public reads went through TCRdb reprocessing: fastp at Q25, MiXCR clone calling, in-frame beta chains kept. Entries are consolidated by CDR3 protein sequence, retaining the most common genes and DNA. These V and J calls derive from TCRdb rather than the authors' analysis. This sample has about 160,000 distinct CDR3 sequences in its table, and around 75% of those were observed once. The ten largest clones capture approximately 42% of the sample.

Patients chosen for sequencing had shown expansion of CD8+CD57+ cells by flow cytometry. Severe acquired aplastic anemia was diagnosed in all patients according to International Study of Aplastic Anemia and Agranulocytosis and Camitta criteria. At the time blood was sampled, none of the patients had received any therapy. In this study, sorted CD4+ and CD8+ T cells from the blood of healthy subjects and of severe aplastic anemia patients had their TCR repertoires deep-sequenced. Patients were enrolled in the USA under clinicaltrials.gov protocols 00001620, 01623167, 00001397, 00071045, 00081523 and 00961064. Ficoll-Paque density gradient centrifugation was used to isolate peripheral blood mononuclear cells. CD4+ and CD8+ T cells were sorted by FACS or magnetic beads before DNA extraction. What the research found in general, with its limitations: CD8+ Simpson's diversity did not differ significantly between patients and healthy controls (P=0.060). Around 30 CD8+ CDR3 sequences were shared between patients and controls but appeared highly expressed in patients and within their immunodominant clones.

Sequences ENHRY (CDR1) and SYGVKD (CDR2) are obtained from the germline V gene. V drops 0 bases and J drops 7 bases, leaving 12 bases in between. The CDR3 has 15 amino acids, counting the end cysteine and phenylalanine. Just the 45-base CDR3 DNA is kept, in frame starting at base 1. This clonotype was observed a handful of times. Its antigen has not been determined. Base qualities are not recorded, but no much larger clone differs from it by a single base. This receptor was obtained from a human donor with aplastic anemia. The rearranged segments are TRBV10-3 and TRBJ1-4, and the D gene may be TRBD1, 5 bases matching. The sequenced material came from sorted CD4+, CD8+, or CD8+CD57+ T cells (not recorded which) from PBMCs. The CDR3 corresponds to CAISESVVQGEKLFF. The DNA reads TGTGCCATCAGTGAGTCCGTTGTCCAGGGTGAAAAACTGTTTTTT.